The subject of this entry is one T cell receptor (beta chain). Its antigen is not known. These data originate in a study of OX40 agonist ivuxolimab in advanced cancers. Study results and caveats: Mean expanded clone counts were higher in CD8+ than CD4+ T cells.

This table comes from immunoSEQ multiplex PCR, and its TCRdb copy is limited to in-frame clones, with some not included. The sample lists about 86,000 clones, around 90% occurring once. Trimming at V came to 3 bases and at J to 4 bases, leaving 4 bases not matched to a gene. The CDR3 extends over 15 amino acids. Germline values: CDR1 KGHSY, CDR2 FQNENV. Sequenced material: CD4+ or CD8+ T cells sorted from blood, taken in a trial of the OX40 agonist ivuxolimab. The TCR comes from an adult with an advanced solid tumor such as melanoma, head and neck, liver or kidney cancer. The chain carries TRBV16 and TRBJ2-3; TRBD1 matches 10 bases. In nucleotides, the CDR3 is TGTGCCAGCAGCCACGGGACAGGGGAGGCAGATACGCAGTATTTT. It codes for CASSHGTGEADTQYF.